This TCR beta chain was obtained from a study of T-cell reconstitution after alpha-beta-depleted transplantation in children. Researchers prepared the TCRbeta library using unique molecular identifiers, the study reports. TCRdb called the PCR reads again in MiXCR, with one record for every CDR3 protein. The profile shows about 610,000 distinct CDR3 sequences, roughly a tenth of them singletons. The source is a human donor who donated a stem cell graft to a child with acute myeloid leukemia. The sequencing used PBMCs from the stem cell graft donor, collected from the stem cell graft.

CDR3: CASSSPDRDYYGYTF. The CDR3 DNA is TGTGCCAGCAGTTCCCCCGACAGGGATTACTATGGCTACACCTTC. The gene calls are TRBV2 and TRBJ1-2; 7 bases map to TRBD1. CDR1 and CDR2 (germline): SNHLY, FYNNEI. The junction had 9 bases not matched to a gene; V was cut back by 5 bases and J by 3 bases. CDR3 length: 15 residues.